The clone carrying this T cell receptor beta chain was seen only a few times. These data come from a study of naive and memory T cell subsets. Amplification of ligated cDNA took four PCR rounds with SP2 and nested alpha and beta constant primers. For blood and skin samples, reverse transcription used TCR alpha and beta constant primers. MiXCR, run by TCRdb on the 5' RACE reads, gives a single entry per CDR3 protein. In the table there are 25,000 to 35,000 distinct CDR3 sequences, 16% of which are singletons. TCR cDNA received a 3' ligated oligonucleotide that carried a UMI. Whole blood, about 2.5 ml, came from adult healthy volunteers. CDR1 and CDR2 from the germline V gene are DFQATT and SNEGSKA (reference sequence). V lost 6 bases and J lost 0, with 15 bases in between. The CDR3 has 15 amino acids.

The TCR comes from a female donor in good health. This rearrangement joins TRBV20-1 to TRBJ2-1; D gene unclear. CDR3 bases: TGCAGTGCCCTAAGACGGCTGAGCTCCTACAATGAGCAGTTCTTC. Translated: CSALRRLSSYNEQFF.